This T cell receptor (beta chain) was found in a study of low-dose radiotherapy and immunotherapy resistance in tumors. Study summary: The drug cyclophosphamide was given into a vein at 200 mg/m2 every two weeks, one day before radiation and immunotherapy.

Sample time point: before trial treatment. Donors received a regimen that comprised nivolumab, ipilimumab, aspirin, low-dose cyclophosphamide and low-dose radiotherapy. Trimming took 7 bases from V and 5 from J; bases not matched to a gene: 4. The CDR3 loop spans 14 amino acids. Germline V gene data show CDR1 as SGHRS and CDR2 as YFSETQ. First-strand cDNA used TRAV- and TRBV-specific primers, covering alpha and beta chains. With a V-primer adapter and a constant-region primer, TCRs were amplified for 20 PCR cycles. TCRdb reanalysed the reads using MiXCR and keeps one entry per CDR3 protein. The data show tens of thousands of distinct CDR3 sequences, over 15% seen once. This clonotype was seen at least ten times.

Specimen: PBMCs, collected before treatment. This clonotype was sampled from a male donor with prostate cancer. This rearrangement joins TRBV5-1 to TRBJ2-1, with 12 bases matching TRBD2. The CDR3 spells CASGLAGTHNEQFF. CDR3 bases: TGCGCCAGCGGACTAGCGGGGACCCACAATGAGCAGTTCTTC.